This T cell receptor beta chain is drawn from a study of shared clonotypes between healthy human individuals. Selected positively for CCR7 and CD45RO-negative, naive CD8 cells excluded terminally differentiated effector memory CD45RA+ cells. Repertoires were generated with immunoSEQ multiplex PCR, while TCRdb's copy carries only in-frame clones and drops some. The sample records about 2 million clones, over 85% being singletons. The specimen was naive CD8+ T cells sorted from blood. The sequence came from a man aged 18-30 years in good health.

The CDR3 bases are TGTGCCAGCAGTTTAGGGACTAGCGGGGGCCAAGAGACCCAGTACTTC. Translation gives CASSLGTSGGQETQYF. The chain has TRBV27 and TRBJ2-5; TRBD2 agrees at 14 bases. CDR1 is MNHEY and CDR2 is SMNVEV in the germline V gene (reference sequence). J gave up 1 base and V 2 bases, and 0 bases lay outside the gene matches. This CDR3 spans 16 amino acids.